The T cell receptor beta chain under discussion was sequenced for a study of T cells in Graves' hyperthyroidism and ophthalmopathy. Looking at the study overall: Peripheral blood specimens were obtained at initial diagnosis, prior to any treatment.

Trimming took off 3 bases at V and 0 bases at J, with 11 bases between the two ends. This CDR3 has 14 amino acids. Germline V gives CDR1 GTSNPN, CDR2 SVGIG (reference sequence). The CDR3 regions of TCR beta were amplified from RNA transcripts. HTBI primers drove first-round RT-PCR of the TCR CDR3. One entry per CDR3 protein, called by TCRdb with MiXCR from the multiplex PCR reads. The table records roughly 660,000 distinct CDR3 sequences, around 16% of them present only once. Uncontrolled infection, other autoimmune disease, pregnancy or lactation barred patients from enrollment. Thyroid ultrasound, orbital computed tomography, clinical symptoms, and serum thyroxine and TRAb underpinned diagnoses. Using around 10 ml of fresh peripheral blood, PBMCs were prepared.

Sequencing was done on a sample of blood. This clonotype originated in a man between 50 and 59 years old with Graves' hyperthyroidism. V is TRBV30 and J is TRBJ1-2; the D is unclear. This chain's CDR3 is CAWRQPLANYGYTF. The CDR3 bases are TGTGCCTGGAGACAGCCTTTAGCTAACTATGGCTACACCTTC. The whole variable domain, filled in from reference TRBV30 and TRBJ1-2, reads SQTIHQWPATLVQPVGSPLSLECTVEGTSNPNLYWYRQAAGRGLQLLFYSVGIGQISSEVPQNLSASRPQDRQFILSSKKLLLSDSGFYLCAWRQPLANYGYTFGSGTRLTVV.